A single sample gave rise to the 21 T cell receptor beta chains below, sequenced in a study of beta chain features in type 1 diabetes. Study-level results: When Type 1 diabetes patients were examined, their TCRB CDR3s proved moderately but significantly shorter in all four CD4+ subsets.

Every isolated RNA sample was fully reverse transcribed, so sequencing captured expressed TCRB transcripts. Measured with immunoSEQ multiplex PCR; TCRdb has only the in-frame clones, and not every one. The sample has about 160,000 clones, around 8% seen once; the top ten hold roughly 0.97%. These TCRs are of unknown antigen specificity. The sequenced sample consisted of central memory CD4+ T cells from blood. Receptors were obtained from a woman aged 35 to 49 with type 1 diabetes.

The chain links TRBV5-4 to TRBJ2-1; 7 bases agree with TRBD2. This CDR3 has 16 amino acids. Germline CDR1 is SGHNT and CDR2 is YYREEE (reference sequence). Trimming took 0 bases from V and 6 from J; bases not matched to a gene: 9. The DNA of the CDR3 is TGTGCCAGCAGCTTGGGCGGCCAGCGGGACGGCAATGAGCAGTTCTTC. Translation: CASSLGGQRDGNEQFF. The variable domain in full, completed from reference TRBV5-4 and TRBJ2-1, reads ETGVTQSPTHLIKTRGQQVTLRCSSQSGHNTVSWYQQALGQGPQFIFQYYREEENGRGNFPPRFSGLQFPNYSSELNVNALELDDSALYLCASSLGGQRDGNEQFFGPGTRLTVL.

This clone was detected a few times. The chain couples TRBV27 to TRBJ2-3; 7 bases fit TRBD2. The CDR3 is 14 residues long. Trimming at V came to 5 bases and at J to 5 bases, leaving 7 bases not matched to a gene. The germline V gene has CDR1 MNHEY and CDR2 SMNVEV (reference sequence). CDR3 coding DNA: TGTGCCAGCAGTAGCGAGCGGGAAAGAGATACGCAGTATTTT. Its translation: CASSSERERDTQYF.

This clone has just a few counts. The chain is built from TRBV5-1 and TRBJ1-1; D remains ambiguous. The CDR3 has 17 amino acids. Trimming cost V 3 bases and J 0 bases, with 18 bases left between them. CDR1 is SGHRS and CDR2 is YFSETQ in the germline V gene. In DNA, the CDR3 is TGCGCCAGCAGCTGGAAGCCGGGAGCCTTCATGAACACTGAAGCTTTCTTT. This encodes CASSWKPGAFMNTEAFF.

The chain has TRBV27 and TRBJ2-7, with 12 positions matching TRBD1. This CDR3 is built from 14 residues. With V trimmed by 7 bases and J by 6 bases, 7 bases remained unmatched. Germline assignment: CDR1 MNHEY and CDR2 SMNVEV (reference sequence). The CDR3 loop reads CASTPGTGGREQYF. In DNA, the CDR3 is TGTGCCAGCACTCCCGGGACAGGGGGCCGCGAGCAGTACTTC.

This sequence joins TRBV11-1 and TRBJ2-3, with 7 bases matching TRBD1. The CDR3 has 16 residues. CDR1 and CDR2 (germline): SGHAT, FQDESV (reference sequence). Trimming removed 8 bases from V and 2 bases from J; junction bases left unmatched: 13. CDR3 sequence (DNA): TGTGCCAGCCCCGAGCCCGGGACAGAACTCACAGATACGCAGTATTTT. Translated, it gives CASPEPGTELTDTQYF.

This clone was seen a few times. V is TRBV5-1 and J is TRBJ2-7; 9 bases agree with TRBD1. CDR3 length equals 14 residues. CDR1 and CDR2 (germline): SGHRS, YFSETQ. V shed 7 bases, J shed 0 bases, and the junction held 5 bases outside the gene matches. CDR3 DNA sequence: TGCGCCAGCCGTACAGGGGGCTCCTCCTACGAGCAGTACTTC. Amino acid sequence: CASRTGGSSYEQYF.

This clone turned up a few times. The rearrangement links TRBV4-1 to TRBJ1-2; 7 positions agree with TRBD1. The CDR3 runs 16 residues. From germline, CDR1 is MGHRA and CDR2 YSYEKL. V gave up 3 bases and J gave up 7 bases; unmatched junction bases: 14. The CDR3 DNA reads TGCGCCAGCAGCCAGGGACAGCCACTTGGATATATTGGCTACACCTTC. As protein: CASSQGQPLGYIGYTF.

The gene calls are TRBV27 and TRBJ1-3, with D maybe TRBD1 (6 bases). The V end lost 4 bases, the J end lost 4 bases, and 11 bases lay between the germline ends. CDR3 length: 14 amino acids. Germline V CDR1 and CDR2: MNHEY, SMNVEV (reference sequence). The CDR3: CASSSQGRGNTIYF. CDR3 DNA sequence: TGTGCCAGCAGTTCACAGGGTAGAGGAAACACCATATATTTT.

The CDR3 reads CASSFLSTSGETQYF. In nucleotides, the CDR3 is TGTGCCAGCAGCTTTCTCTCTACTAGCGGAGAGACCCAGTACTTC. The chain employs TRBV7-2 and TRBJ2-5; 8 nucleotides line up with TRBD2. Germline assignment: CDR1 SGHTA and CDR2 FQGNSA. The CDR3 runs to 15 residues. Trimming cost V 3 bases and J 4 bases; bases outside gene matches: 7.

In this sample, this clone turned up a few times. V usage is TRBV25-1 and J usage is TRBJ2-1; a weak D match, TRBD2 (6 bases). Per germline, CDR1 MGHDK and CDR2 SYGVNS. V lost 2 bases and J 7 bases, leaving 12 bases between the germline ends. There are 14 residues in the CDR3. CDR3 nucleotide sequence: TGTGCCAGCAGTGAACTAGCGAATGGGAATGAGCAGTTCTTC. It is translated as CASSELANGNEQFF.

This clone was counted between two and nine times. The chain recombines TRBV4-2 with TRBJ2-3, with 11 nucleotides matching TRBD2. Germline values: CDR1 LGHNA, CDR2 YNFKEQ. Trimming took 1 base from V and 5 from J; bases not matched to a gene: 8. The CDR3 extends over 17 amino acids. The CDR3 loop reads CASSQVSLAGERDTQYF. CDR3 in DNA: TGTGCCAGCAGCCAAGTCTCACTAGCGGGGGAGAGAGATACGCAGTATTTT.

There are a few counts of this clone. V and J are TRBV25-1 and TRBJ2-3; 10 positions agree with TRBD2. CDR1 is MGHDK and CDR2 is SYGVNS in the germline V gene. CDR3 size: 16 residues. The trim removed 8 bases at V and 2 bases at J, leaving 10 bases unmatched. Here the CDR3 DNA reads TGTGCCAGCTCCTACCCTAGCGGGAGATTCACAGATACGCAGTATTTT. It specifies CASSYPSGRFTDTQYF.

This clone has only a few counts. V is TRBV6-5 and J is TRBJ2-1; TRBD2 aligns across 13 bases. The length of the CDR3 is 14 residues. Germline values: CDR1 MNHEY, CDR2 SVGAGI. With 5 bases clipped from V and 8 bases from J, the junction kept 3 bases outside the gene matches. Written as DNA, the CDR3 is TGTGCCAGCAGTCGACTAGCGGGGGGCGATGAGCAGTTCTTC. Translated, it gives CASSRLAGGDEQFF.

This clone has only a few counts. For the CDR3, the DNA is TGTGCCAGCAGCCGCGGCCGACGAAGGACTGAAGCTTTCTTT. Its protein product is CASSRGRRRTEAFF. V gene TRBV6-5 combines with J gene TRBJ1-1; D remains unclear. This CDR3 is built from 14 residues. Trimming shortened V by 6 bases and J by 5 bases, and 16 bases separated the two germline ends. Germline loops: CDR1 MNHEY, CDR2 SVGAGI.

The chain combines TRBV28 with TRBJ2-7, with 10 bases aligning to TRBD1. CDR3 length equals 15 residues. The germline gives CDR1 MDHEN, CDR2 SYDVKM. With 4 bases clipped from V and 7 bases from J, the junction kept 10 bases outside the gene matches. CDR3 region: CASSSPGDRGDEQYF. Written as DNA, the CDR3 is TGTGCCAGCAGTTCCCCTGGGGACAGGGGTGATGAGCAGTACTTC.

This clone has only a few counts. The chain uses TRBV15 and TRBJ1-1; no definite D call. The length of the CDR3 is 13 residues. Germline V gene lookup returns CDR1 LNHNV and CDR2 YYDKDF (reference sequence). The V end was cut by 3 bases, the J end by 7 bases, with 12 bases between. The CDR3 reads CATSRDGRGEAFF. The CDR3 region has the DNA TGTGCCACCAGCAGGGACGGTCGGGGTGAAGCTTTCTTT.

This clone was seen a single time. The DNA for the CDR3 is TGTGCCAGCAGCCCGCGTCCAGGGGCAGACTATGGCTACACCTTC. Translating it yields CASSPRPGADYGYTF. The chain employs TRBV5-6 and TRBJ1-2, with D tentatively TRBD1 (6 bases). CDR1 is SGHDT, CDR2 YYEEEE, per germline. Trimming left V 4 bases short and J 3 bases short, with 16 bases between. The CDR3 sequence is 15 residues long.

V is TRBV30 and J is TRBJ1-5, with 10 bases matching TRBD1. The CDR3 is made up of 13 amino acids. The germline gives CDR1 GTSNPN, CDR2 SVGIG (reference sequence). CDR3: CASGTGGNQPQHF. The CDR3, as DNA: TGTGCTTCCGGGACAGGGGGCAATCAGCCCCAGCATTTT.

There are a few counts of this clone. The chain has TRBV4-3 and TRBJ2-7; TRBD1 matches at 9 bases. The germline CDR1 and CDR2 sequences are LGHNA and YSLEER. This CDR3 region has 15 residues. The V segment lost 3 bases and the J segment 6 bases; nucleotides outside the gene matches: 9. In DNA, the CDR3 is TGCGCCAGCAGCCAGGAAGGGGACAGGGAGCGCGAGCAGTACTTC. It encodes CASSQEGDREREQYF.

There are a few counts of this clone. The CDR3 DNA follows: TGTGCCACCGCAGGGGGCGACCTCTATGGCTACACCTTC. It encodes CATAGGDLYGYTF. V gene TRBV7-2 combines with J gene TRBJ1-2; 8 nucleotides match TRBD1. Germline lookup yields CDR1 SGHTA and CDR2 FQGNSA. The CDR3 consists of 13 residues. With 10 bases clipped from V and 4 bases from J, the junction kept 8 bases outside the gene matches.

The CDR3 protein is CSVEERGGEQYF. CDR3 DNA: TGCAGCGTTGAAGAGAGGGGGGGCGAGCAGTACTTC. The chain couples TRBV29-1 to TRBJ2-7; the D gene is possibly TRBD2 (7 bases). The germline V gene encodes CDR1 SQVTM and CDR2 ANQGSEA. The CDR3 extends over 12 amino acids. V lost 0 bases and J lost 6, with 9 bases in between.